Below are 15 T cell receptor beta chains sequenced from a single sample in a study of human T cells and chemical hapten exposure. Time point defined: patch test 3, about 24 weeks after DPC sensitization. Treatment indicated: therapeutic diphenylcyclopropenone sensitization with weekly scalp DPC. Each CDR3 protein gets one entry after TCRdb re-called the RACE reads with MiXCR. The data hold roughly 32,000 distinct CDR3 sequences, with around 6% observed a single time. Material: whole blood, obtained in connection with sensitization to the hapten diphenylcyclopropenone (DPC). Every receptor here comes from a man in his thirties or forties with alopecia areata. Some clones in this sample may be carry-over from other donors' samples.

This clonotype appeared many times. The rearrangement joins TRBV19 to TRBJ2-4, with TRBD2 matching 8 bases. Germline CDR1 reads LNHDA; CDR2 reads SQIVND (reference sequence). Trimming took 9 bases from V and 0 from J; bases not matched to a gene: 4. The CDR3 contains 14 residues. In nucleotides, the CDR3 is TGTGCCAGGAGTCGGGGGGGAGCCAAAAACATTCAGTACTTC. This sequence encodes CARSRGGAKNIQYF.

In this sample, this clonotype turned up a few times. V and J are TRBV7-2 and TRBJ2-2; D gene ambiguous. Germline-derived CDR1 and CDR2 are SGHTA and FQGNSA. The ends were cut back, 2 bases at V and 3 bases at J, with 1 base in the middle. This CDR3 has 12 amino acids. This CDR3 is CASSLHTGELFF. CDR3 in DNA: TGTGCCAGCAGCTTACACACCGGGGAGCTGTTTTTT.

This clonotype was counted ten times or more. The genes are TRBV2 and TRBJ2-7; D is uncertain. The V and J ends lost 3 bases and 6 bases respectively, with 15 bases between them. Germline CDR1 SNHLY, CDR2 FYNNEI. This CDR3 comprises 14 residues. The CDR3 nucleotides read TGTGCCAGCAGTGATGGGCGCCCATCGCTCGAGCAGTACTTC. Residues: CASSDGRPSLEQYF.

This clonotype was counted at least ten times. V gene TRBV7-9 combines with J gene TRBJ1-4; D remains ambiguous. The CDR3 loop spans 13 amino acids. V was cut by 5 bases and J by 8 bases, with 12 bases left in between. Germline V gene data show CDR1 as SEHNR and CDR2 as FQNEAQ (reference sequence). As DNA, the CDR3 is TGTGCCAGCAGCGCTACCATGATGGAAAAACTGTTTTTT. This sequence encodes CASSATMMEKLFF. Full variable domain (missing parts from reference TRBV7-9 and TRBJ1-4): DTGVSQNPRHKITKRGQNVTFRCDPISEHNRLYWYRQTLGQGPEFLTYFQNEAQLEKSRLLSDRFSAERPKGSFSTLEIQRTEQGDSAMYLCASSATMMEKLFFGSGTQLSVL.

This clonotype has ten or more counts. The genes are TRBV12-5 and TRBJ2-7; TRBD2 matches 7 bases. CDR1 and CDR2 (germline): LGHNT, FRNRAP. Unmatched junction bases numbered 7, after V lost 5 bases and J lost 3 bases. This CDR3 contains 14 residues. The CDR3 bases are TGTGCTAGTGGTACCGGGACTACTCACTACGAGCAGTACTTC. As protein: CASGTGTTHYEQYF.

This clonotype was counted at least ten times. This sequence joins TRBV27 and TRBJ2-7, with 10 bases aligning to TRBD1. Germline CDR1 and CDR2: MNHEY and SMNVEV (reference sequence). The CDR3 is 15 residues long. V was clipped by 5 bases and J by 3 bases; unmatched bases: 7. The CDR3 loop reads CASSPQGQGLYEQYF. The CDR3 bases are TGTGCCAGCAGTCCCCAGGGACAGGGGCTCTACGAGCAGTACTTC.

This clonotype was recorded at least ten times. The chain uses TRBV7-8 and TRBJ2-6; unclear D gene. The V end was cut by 4 bases, the J end by 4 bases, with 11 bases between. The germline CDR1 and CDR2 sequences are SGHVS and FQNEAQ. This CDR3 has 15 amino acids. The CDR3 nucleotides read TGTGCCAGCAGCTCCTCGGGTTCCGGGGCCAACGTCCTGACTTTC. Translating it yields CASSSSGSGANVLTF.

Ten or more counts support this clonotype. The chain has TRBV12-3 or TRBV12-4 and TRBJ1-6; no clear D gene. V gave up 8 bases and J gave up 9 bases, with 14 bases separating them. The CDR3 has 13 amino acids. The CDR3 region is CASATTNFSPLHF. The CDR3 DNA reads TGTGCCAGCGCTACCACAAATTTTTCACCCCTCCACTTT.

This clonotype has a count of ten or more. CDR3 residues: CASEGQYGYTF. CDR3 in DNA: TGTGCCAGCGAGGGACAGTATGGCTACACCTTC. This sequence joins TRBV6-1 and TRBJ1-2; TRBD1 matches at 7 bases. This CDR3 comprises 11 residues. Looked up from germline, CDR1 is MNHNS and CDR2 is SASEGT. Losses at the gene ends were 8 bases for V and 5 bases for J; bases not matched to a gene: 2.

This clonotype was observed at least ten times. The final CDR3 position lacks the conserved phenylalanine or tryptophan, pointing to a likely read error. The chain has TRBV2 and TRBJ2-7; tentatively, D is TRBD2 (6 bases). The V end lost 5 bases, the J end lost 2 bases, and 16 bases lay between the germline ends. The CDR3 is 15 amino acids. The germline gives CDR1 SNHLY, CDR2 FYNNEI. The CDR3 loop reads CASSYGGEVPYEQYS. The CDR3 nucleotides are TGTGCCAGCAGTTATGGAGGGGAGGTTCCCTACGAGCAGTACTCC.

The V and J genes are TRBV7-2 and TRBJ2-7; maybe TRBD1 (5 bases). V dropped 5 bases and J dropped 4 bases, with 9 bases sitting between them. The CDR3 sequence is 12 residues long. Germline assignment: CDR1 SGHTA and CDR2 FQGNSA. Here the CDR3 DNA reads TGTGCCAGCAGCACAGGACCGTACGAGCAGTACTTC. Its translation: CASSTGPYEQYF.

This clonotype appeared a few times. The genes are TRBV18 and TRBJ1-1, with no clear D. The germline gives CDR1 KGHSH, CDR2 LQKENI. V gave up 0 bases and J gave up 1 base, with 9 bases separating them. The CDR3 spans 15 residues. The DNA for the CDR3 is TGTGCCAGCTCACCACCGTCTTTAAAGAACACTGAAGCTTTCTTT. It codes for CASSPPSLKNTEAFF.

The table lists this clonotype with many counts. The rearrangement joins TRBV7-9 to TRBJ2-3, with 8 nucleotides matching TRBD2. Germline loops: CDR1 SEHNR, CDR2 FQNEAQ (reference sequence). The CDR3 has 14 residues. J gave up 6 bases and V 1 base, and 3 bases lay outside the gene matches. The CDR3 DNA follows: TGTGCCAGCAGCTTAGACACTAGCGGCGATACGCAGTATTTT. Its translation is CASSLDTSGDTQYF.

This clonotype has only a few counts. V gene TRBV11-2 combines with J gene TRBJ2-5; TRBD2 matches at 7 bases. The CDR3 sequence is 15 residues long. Germline values: CDR1 SGHAT, CDR2 FQNNGV. Trimming cost V 5 bases and J 1 base; bases outside gene matches: 7. CDR3 DNA sequence: TGTGCCAGCAGCACATGGGGCGGGGGCCAAGAGACCCAGTACTTC. Its translation is CASSTWGGGQETQYF.

This clonotype was found many times. The V call is TRBV3-1, the J call TRBJ2-2; D is unresolved. Germline V lookup: CDR1 LGHDT, CDR2 YNNKEL (reference sequence). The CDR3 spans 12 residues. The V and J ends lost 9 bases and 1 base respectively, with 6 bases between them. CDR3: CASTENTGELFF. As DNA, the CDR3 is TGTGCCAGTACGGAGAACACCGGGGAGCTGTTTTTT.